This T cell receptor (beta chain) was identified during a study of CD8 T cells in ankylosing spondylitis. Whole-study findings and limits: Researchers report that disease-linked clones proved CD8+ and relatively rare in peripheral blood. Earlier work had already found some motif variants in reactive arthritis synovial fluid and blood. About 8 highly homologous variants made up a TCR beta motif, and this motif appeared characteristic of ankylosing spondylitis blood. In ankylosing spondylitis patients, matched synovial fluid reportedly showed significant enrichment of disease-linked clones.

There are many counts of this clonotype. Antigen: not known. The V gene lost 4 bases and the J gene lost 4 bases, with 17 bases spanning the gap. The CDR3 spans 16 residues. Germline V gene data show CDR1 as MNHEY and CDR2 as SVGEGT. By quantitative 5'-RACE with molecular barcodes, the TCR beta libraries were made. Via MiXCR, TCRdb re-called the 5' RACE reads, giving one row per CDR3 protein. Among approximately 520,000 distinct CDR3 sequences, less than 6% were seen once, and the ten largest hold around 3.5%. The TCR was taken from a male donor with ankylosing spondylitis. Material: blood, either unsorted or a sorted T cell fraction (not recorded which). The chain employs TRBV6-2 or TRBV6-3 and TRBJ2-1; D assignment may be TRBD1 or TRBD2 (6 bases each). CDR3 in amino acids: CASSFLGGGRYNEQFF. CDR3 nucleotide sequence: TGTGCCAGCAGTTTTCTTGGAGGGGGGCGTTACAATGAGCAGTTCTTC.